The present entry profiles one T cell receptor (beta chain) with its context. The data were taken from a study of blood T cells in healthy people across ages. Alongside a J-beta primer mix, a sample-barcoded 5' primer served in a second PCR lasting roughly 6 to 12 cycles. TCRdb reprocessed the 5' RACE reads with MiXCR, giving one entry per CDR3 protein. The sample holds 800,000 or so distinct CDR3 sequences, approximately 25% seen once. Trimming cost V 4 bases and J 0 bases; bases outside gene matches: 11. CDR3 length: 18 residues. Germline-derived CDR1 and CDR2 are LGHDT and YNNKEL (reference sequence). The same sample was also studied in work on T cells of mothers and their children.

The clonotype comes from a boy younger than 18 in good health. V gene TRBV3-1 combines with J gene TRBJ2-1, with TRBD2 identical over 8 bases. Specimen: blood. The CDR3 bases are TGTGCCAGCAGCCCTAGGAGCGGGGGCCCAAGCTCCTACAATGAGCAGTTCTTC. Translation: CASSPRSGGPSSYNEQFF.